What follows are 18 T cell receptor beta chains derived from one specimen sequenced in a study of blood T cells in healthy people across ages. The use of a sample-barcoded 5' primer and a J-beta primer mix characterized a second PCR of roughly 6 to 11 cycles. Each CDR3 protein is one row after TCRdb ran MiXCR on the 5' RACE reads. The data hold around 1.5 million distinct CDR3 sequences, with 55% to 75% observed a single time. Sequencing was carried out using blood. The source is a man between 18 and 35 years old in good health.

The chain has TRBV6-5 and TRBJ1-6; D is unresolved. CDR1 is MNHEY and CDR2 is SVGAGI in the germline V gene. V lost 6 bases to trimming and J lost 8 bases, with 17 bases between them. The CDR3 covers 15 residues. CDR3 sequence: CASSSPGIVHSPLHF. CDR3 coding DNA: TGTGCCAGCAGCAGCCCCGGCATAGTCCATTCACCCCTCCACTTT.

The V gene is TRBV20-1, the J gene TRBJ2-3, with D possibly being TRBD1 (6 bases). Germline CDR1 DFQATT, CDR2 SNEGSKA (reference sequence). The CDR3 has 16 residues. Trimming pared 2 bases from V and 4 bases from J, leaving 19 bases between. In DNA form, the CDR3 reads TGCAGTGCTAGACCACTAGGGACATTTGGCGCAGATACGCAGTATTTT. It codes for CSARPLGTFGADTQYF.

With respect to this clonotype: This sequence may be a read error, since a much larger clone differs from it by one base. The V gene is TRBV3-1, the J gene TRBJ2-3, with D possibly matching TRBD2 (6 bases). The CDR3 length is 14 residues. The germline gives CDR1 LGHDT, CDR2 YNNKEL (reference sequence). Trimming left V 0 bases short and J 5 bases short, with 9 bases between. The DNA for the CDR3 is TGTGCCAGCAGCCAAGAGGTGACTAGAGATACGCAGTATTTT. Translating it yields CASSQEVTRDTQYF.

A few counts support this clonotype. The chain joins TRBV7-2 to TRBJ2-3; the D gene is possibly TRBD2 (7 bases). The germline V and J ends were trimmed by 5 bases and 2 bases, with 14 bases remaining between them. Germline V CDR1 and CDR2: SGHTA, FQGNSA. The CDR3 consists of 15 residues. The CDR3 is CASSGGGGVTDTQYF. The CDR3 DNA follows: TGTGCCAGCAGCGGAGGAGGGGGGGTCACAGATACGCAGTATTTT.

The V gene is TRBV4-1, the J gene TRBJ2-1; no firm D call. With 6 bases removed from V and 9 bases from J, the gap between germline ends came to 15 bases. This CDR3 region has 13 residues. The V gene's germline CDR1 is MGHRA and CDR2 YSYEKL. CDR3 sequence: CASRGSFGGEQFF. The CDR3 DNA sequence: TGCGCCAGCAGGGGGTCCTTCGGTGGTGAGCAGTTCTTC.

This clonotype showed up just once. This sequence joins TRBV27 and TRBJ2-2; a weak D match, TRBD1 (5 bases). V lost 6 bases and J 7 bases, leaving 15 bases between the germline ends. CDR3 length equals 14 residues. Germline V lookup: CDR1 MNHEY, CDR2 SMNVEV (reference sequence). As DNA, the CDR3 is TGTGCCAGCAGCCAGGTGGGGCTTATCGGGGAGCTGTTTTTT. Translation gives CASSQVGLIGELFF.

The chain links TRBV20-1 to TRBJ2-4; no firm D call. The end of the DNA fits TRBJ2-7 better, so the J call may be wrong. The CDR3 sequence is 12 residues long. Germline V gene lookup returns CDR1 DFQATT and CDR2 SNEGSKA (reference sequence). As DNA, the CDR3 is TGCAGTGCTACGCCGGTAGGGAACGAGCAGTACTTC. Protein product: CSATPVGNEQYF.

The chain uses TRBV7-8 and TRBJ2-3, with a weak D call TRBD2 (6 bases). This CDR3 comprises 14 residues. V was clipped by 5 bases and J by 2 bases, with 11 bases between them. CDR1 and CDR2 (germline): SGHVS, FQNEAQ. CDR3 amino acids: CASSRLETTDTQYF. CDR3 nucleotides: TGTGCCAGCAGCCGACTAGAGACCACAGATACGCAGTATTTT.

J is TRBJ2-1 and V is TRBV6-1, with 8 bases that match TRBD1. The germline V gene encodes CDR1 MNHNS and CDR2 SASEGT. The V and J ends lost 2 bases and 11 bases, in that order; junction bases with no gene match: 11. CDR3 size: 15 residues. The CDR3 bases are TGTGCCAGCAGTGAATTAGGACAGGGCGGCATGAAGCAGTTCTTC. This gives the protein CASSELGQGGMKQFF.

The genes are TRBV12-3 or TRBV12-4 and TRBJ1-3; possible D gene TRBD1, 5 bases. The V end was cut by 9 bases, the J end by 4 bases, with 19 bases between. The CDR3 has 15 amino acids. The CDR3 nucleotides read TGTGCCAGTGAAGGGGAGGCGTTGGGGGGAAACACCATATATTTT. It is translated as CASEGEALGGNTIYF.

The chain uses TRBV7-9 and TRBJ2-1; unclear D gene. Per the germline V gene, CDR1 is SEHNR and CDR2 is FQNEAQ (reference sequence). There are 15 residues in the CDR3. V was shortened by 5 bases and J by 4 bases, with 15 bases between the two germline ends. CDR3 DNA sequence: TGTGCCAGCAGCGCAGCAAATACCGCTTACAATGAGCAGTTCTTC. Translating gives CASSAANTAYNEQFF.

This chain connects TRBV12-3 or TRBV12-4 to TRBJ1-5; D unclear. This CDR3 has 12 amino acids. The ends were cut back, 1 base at V and 10 bases at J, with 8 bases in the middle. CDR3 nucleotides: TGTGCCAGCAGTTTAGGACTCAGACCCCAGCATTTT. It encodes CASSLGLRPQHF.

This chain connects TRBV20-1 to TRBJ2-1; 8 positions match TRBD2. The germline gives CDR1 DFQATT, CDR2 SNEGSKA (reference sequence). The CDR3 totals 13 residues. CDR3 amino acids: CSPTSGSANEQFF. The CDR3 DNA reads as TGCAGCCCCACTAGCGGCTCTGCCAATGAGCAGTTCTTC.

This clonotype was picked up one time. The junction differs from germline at one of its ends, possibly a read error. The chain uses TRBV28 and TRBJ2-3; 10 bases are shared with TRBD2. Germline V lookup: CDR1 MDHEN, CDR2 SYDVKM. The CDR3 is 15 residues long. The chain's CDR3 is CAGSLGTSGTDTQYF. In DNA form, the CDR3 reads TGTGCCGGCAGTTTGGGGACTAGCGGCACAGATACGCAGTATTTT.

The V and J genes are TRBV7-9 and TRBJ1-1, with D uncertain. Trimming took 8 bases from V and 6 from J, leaving 13 bases between them. Germline V lookup: CDR1 SEHNR, CDR2 FQNEAQ (reference sequence). CDR3 size: 12 residues. DNA of the CDR3: TGTGCCAGCGGTAGATTAATCGCTGAAGCTTTCTTT. Its protein product is CASGRLIAEAFF.

The rearrangement joins TRBV4-1 to TRBJ1-1; TRBD1 matches 7 bases. The CDR3 loop spans 16 amino acids. The ends lost 4 bases at V and 0 bases at J; junction bases unmatched: 8. CDR1 and CDR2 from the germline V gene are MGHRA and YSYEKL. This CDR3 reads CASSPRTGPMNTEAFF. CDR3 bases: TGCGCCAGCAGCCCCAGGACAGGCCCTATGAACACTGAAGCTTTCTTT.

The chain is built from TRBV9 and TRBJ1-4; the D gene is possibly TRBD1 (5 bases). Deletions cut 0 bases from V and 5 bases from J, with 14 bases between. The CDR3 is made up of 16 amino acids. Germline V CDR1 and CDR2: SGDLS, YYNGEE. The CDR3 is CASSVDAVRVNEKLFF. In DNA, the CDR3 is TGTGCCAGCAGCGTAGACGCGGTCAGGGTGAATGAAAAACTGTTTTTT.

CDR3 in DNA: TGCAGTGCTACCTCCGGGACAGGGGTCAGCGAGCAGTACTTC. Translated, it gives CSATSGTGVSEQYF. This chain joins TRBV20-1 and TRBJ2-1, with 10 bases lining up with TRBD1. The DNA end favors TRBJ2-7, so the J call may be wrong. The CDR3 is 14 amino acids. Germline values: CDR1 DFQATT, CDR2 SNEGSKA (reference sequence).